This TCR beta chain emerged from a study of blood T cells in healthy people across ages. PBMCs were isolated at a quantity of at least 7 million per sample. About this clonotype: Its antigen is not known.

In germline, CDR1 is LGHNA, CDR2 YSLEER. With 1 base clipped from V and 4 bases from J, the junction kept 5 bases outside the gene matches. The CDR3 runs 17 residues. With a J-beta primer mix and a sample-barcoded 5' primer, a second PCR ran about 6 to 11 cycles. Carrying 12 random nucleotides, a template-switch adaptor labeled each individual cDNA molecule. Via MiXCR, TCRdb re-called the 5' RACE reads, giving one row per CDR3 protein. There are about a million distinct CDR3 sequences in the sample; around 49% occur only once, and roughly 13% lies in the top ten. Broader study findings: Shifts in expanded clonotypes may have been confounded by donor CMV status, which was unknown.

The V gene is TRBV4-3, the J gene TRBJ2-3; 13 positions agree with TRBD2. The specimen was blood. The TCR was taken from a man aged 30-40 years in good health. CDR3: CASSQATSGGGSDTQYF. CDR3 DNA: TGCGCCAGCAGCCAAGCAACTAGCGGGGGGGGATCAGATACGCAGTATTTT.